This entry lists 16 T cell receptor beta chains sequenced from one sample in a study of T cells in Graves' hyperthyroidism and ophthalmopathy. Authors of the study amplified TCR beta CDR3 regions from RNA transcripts. During a first-round RT-PCR of the TCR CDR3, the HTBI primer set was used. One entry per CDR3 protein results from TCRdb running MiXCR on the multiplex PCR reads. The table records approximately 210,000 distinct CDR3 sequences, about 15% of them present only once. The sample comprised blood. Receptor source: a man aged 45-65 years with Graves' hyperthyroidism.

The genes are TRBV24-1 and TRBJ1-1, with D hard to call. The V gene lost 6 bases and the J gene lost 1 base, with 8 bases spanning the gap. Germline CDR1 and CDR2: KGHDR and SFDVKD. This CDR3 is built from 13 residues. CDR3: CATSNPGNTEAFF. CDR3 bases: TGTGCCACCAGTAACCCGGGGAACACTGAAGCTTTCTTT.

This clonotype was observed a few times. This clone may be a read error of a much larger clone one base away. CDR3 amino acids: CASSLALRGAPDTQYF. CDR3 DNA: TGTGCCAGCAGCTTAGCGTTGCGGGGGGCCCCAGATACGCAGTATTTT. This rearrangement joins TRBV11-2 to TRBJ2-3, with 8 bases fitting TRBD2. Per germline, CDR1 SGHAT and CDR2 FQNNGV. This CDR3 is 16 amino acids long. Trimming removed 1 base from V and 4 bases from J; junction bases left unmatched: 7.

This clonotype was counted a few times. V is TRBV28 and J is TRBJ1-4; TRBD1 matches at 7 bases. V gave up 6 bases and J gave up 7 bases; unmatched junction bases: 20. Per germline, CDR1 MDHEN and CDR2 SYDVKM. The CDR3 extends over 18 amino acids. As DNA, the CDR3 is TGTGCCAGCAGAACTCTCCCGGGACAGTCGGGTATAGGTGAAAAACTGTTTTTT. This encodes CASRTLPGQSGIGEKLFF.

This clonotype was seen many times. This chain links TRBV20-1 with TRBJ2-2; TRBD1 aligns across 8 bases. Per the germline V gene, CDR1 is DFQATT and CDR2 is SNEGSKA (reference sequence). V lost 6 bases and J lost 1; bases outside the gene matches: 4. This CDR3 comprises 14 residues. The CDR3 DNA is TGCAGTGCACCCAGGGGGCAGAACACCGGGGAGCTGTTTTTT. Translation: CSAPRGQNTGELFF.

Only a few counts were recorded for this clonotype. This chain joins TRBV20-1 and TRBJ2-5, with D unresolved. Germline V CDR1 and CDR2: DFQATT, SNEGSKA (reference sequence). Between the trimmed V and J ends, which lost 3 bases and 4 bases, there was a span of 9 bases. This CDR3 is 12 amino acids long. CDR3 nucleotide sequence: TGCAGTGCTAGCTGGGTGGGAGAGACCCAGTACTTC. Translated: CSASWVGETQYF.

This clonotype was seen more than once but under ten times. J is TRBJ2-3 and V is TRBV6-1, with D perhaps matching TRBD1 (5 bases). This CDR3 has 14 residues. The ends were cut back, 5 bases at V and 2 bases at J, with 11 bases in the middle. From germline, CDR1 is MNHNS and CDR2 SASEGT. The CDR3 bases are TGTGCCAGCAGTCGAAGGGGATACACAGATACGCAGTATTTT. Translated, it gives CASSRRGYTDTQYF.

The genes are TRBV6-1 and TRBJ2-1, with D unresolved. V dropped 6 bases and J dropped 12 bases, with 18 bases sitting between them. The CDR3 sequence is 13 residues long. The germline V gene has CDR1 MNHNS and CDR2 SASEGT. The CDR3 DNA reads TGTGCCAGCAGCCCAGGCGATAAATATGCGCAGTTCTTC. Its protein product is CASSPGDKYAQFF.

With regard to this clonotype: One base away lies a much larger clone, so this may be a sequencing read error. J is TRBJ1-1 and V is TRBV5-1, with D possibly TRBD1 on 5 matching bases. The V gene's germline CDR1 is SGHRS and CDR2 YFSETQ. This CDR3 comprises 14 residues. The CDR3 DNA reads as TGCGCCGGCAGCTTGGCCAGGGAGAACACTGAAGCTTTCTTT. Its translation is CAGSLARENTEAFF.

This clonotype was recorded a few times. The chain uses TRBV9 and TRBJ2-5; the match to TRBD1 covers 7 bases. V trimming: 0 bases; J trimming: 4 bases; junction bases outside the gene matches: 6. The CDR3 covers 15 residues. The germline V gene encodes CDR1 SGDLS and CDR2 YYNGEE. CDR3 nucleotide sequence: TGTGCCAGCAGCGTAGTGGGACAGAGGGGAGAGACCCAGTACTTC. This sequence encodes CASSVVGQRGETQYF. Based on the CDR3 plus reference TRBV9 and TRBJ2-5, the full variable domain is DSGVTQTPKHLITATGQRVTLRCSPRSGDLSVYWYQQSLDQGLQFLIQYYNGEERAKGNILERFSAQQFPDLHSELNLSSLELGDSALYFCASSVVGQRGETQYFGPGTRLLVL.

This clonotype was observed at least ten times. The V call is TRBV28, the J call TRBJ1-2; no clear D gene. The CDR3 loop spans 15 amino acids. The V end was cut by 3 bases, the J end by 1 base, with 12 bases between. Germline CDR1 MDHEN, CDR2 SYDVKM. CDR3 loop: CASSLSKENNYGYTF. As DNA, the CDR3 is TGTGCCAGCAGTTTGAGCAAGGAGAATAACTATGGCTACACCTTC.

In this sample, this clonotype turned up many times. The J gene is TRBJ2-1, the V gene TRBV3-1; no reliable D call. The germline CDR1 and CDR2 sequences are LGHDT and YNNKEL (reference sequence). The CDR3 extends over 12 amino acids. The V end was cut by 4 bases, the J end by 5 bases, with 6 bases between. The CDR3 nucleotides read TGTGCCAGCAGCCGGAATAACAATGAGCAGTTCTTC. It is translated as CASSRNNNEQFF.

At least ten counts were recorded for this clonotype. This chain links TRBV12-3 or TRBV12-4 with TRBJ2-1, with 10 bases that match TRBD2. The CDR3 has 16 amino acids. V lost 5 bases to trimming and J lost 6 bases; unmatched junction nucleotides: 10. The CDR3, as DNA: TGTGCCAGCAGTCGCCCAGCGGGAGGGCAGTTCAATGAGCAGTTCTTC. Translating it yields CASSRPAGGQFNEQFF.

Many counts were recorded for this clonotype. The genes are TRBV18 and TRBJ2-2; 8 bases match TRBD1. Trimming at V came to 2 bases and at J to 3 bases, leaving 2 bases not matched to a gene. CDR3 length equals 15 residues. Looked up from germline, CDR1 is KGHSH and CDR2 is LQKENI. This CDR3 reads CASSPLTGDTGELFF. In DNA form, the CDR3 reads TGTGCCAGCTCACCATTGACAGGGGACACCGGGGAGCTGTTTTTT. Supplemented by reference TRBV18 and TRBJ2-2, the full variable domain reads NAGVMQNPRHLVRRRGQEARLRCSPMKGHSHVYWYRQLPEEGLKFMVYLQKENIIDESGMPKERFSAEFPKEGPSILRIQQVVRGDSAAYFCASSPLTGDTGELFFGEGSRLTVL.

This clonotype was seen repeatedly, ten times or more. This sequence joins TRBV7-8 and TRBJ2-3; D is perhaps TRBD1 (6 bases). Trimming stripped 1 base from V and 4 bases from J, with 18 bases between. This CDR3 spans 17 amino acids. The germline gives CDR1 SGHVS, CDR2 FQNEAQ. This CDR3 reads CASSLVVRAAGADTQYF. Written as DNA, the CDR3 is TGTGCCAGCAGCTTAGTTGTCAGGGCCGCAGGGGCAGATACGCAGTATTTT.

The chain combines TRBV7-9 with TRBJ1-2, with a possible D match to TRBD1 (5 bases). CDR3 length equals 15 residues. Trimming removed 5 bases from V and 7 bases from J, with 20 bases in between. CDR1 and CDR2 (germline): SEHNR, FQNEAQ (reference sequence). The CDR3 sequence: CASSPTGRIIGGYTF. In DNA form, the CDR3 reads TGTGCCAGCAGCCCCACGGGACGTATCATCGGTGGCTACACCTTC.

The table lists this clonotype with many counts. V gene TRBV27 combines with J gene TRBJ2-5; 9 nucleotides match TRBD1. Losses at the gene ends were 2 bases for V and 2 bases for J; bases not matched to a gene: 3. This CDR3 spans 15 amino acids. The germline CDR1 and CDR2 sequences are MNHEY and SMNVEV (reference sequence). The CDR3 region is CASSLGTGHQETQYF. For the CDR3, the DNA is TGTGCCAGCAGTTTAGGGACAGGGCATCAAGAGACCCAGTACTTC.